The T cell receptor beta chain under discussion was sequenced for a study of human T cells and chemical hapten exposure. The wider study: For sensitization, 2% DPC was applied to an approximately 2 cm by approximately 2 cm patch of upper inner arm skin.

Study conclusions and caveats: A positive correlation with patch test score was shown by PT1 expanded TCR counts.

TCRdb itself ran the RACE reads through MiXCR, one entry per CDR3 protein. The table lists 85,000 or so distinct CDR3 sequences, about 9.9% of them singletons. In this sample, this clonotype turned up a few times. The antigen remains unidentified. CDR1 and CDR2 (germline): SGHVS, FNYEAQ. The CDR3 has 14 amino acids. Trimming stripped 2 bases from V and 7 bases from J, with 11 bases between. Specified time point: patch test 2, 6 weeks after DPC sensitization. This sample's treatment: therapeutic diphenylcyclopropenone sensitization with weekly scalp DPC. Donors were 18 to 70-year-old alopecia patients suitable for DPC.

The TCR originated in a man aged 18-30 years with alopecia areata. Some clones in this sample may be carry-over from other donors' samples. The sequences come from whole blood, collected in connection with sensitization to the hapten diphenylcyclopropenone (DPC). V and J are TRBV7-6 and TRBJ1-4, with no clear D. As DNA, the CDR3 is TGTGCCAGCAGCTTAACGTATTCGGGTGAAAAACTGTTTTTT. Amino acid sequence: CASSLTYSGEKLFF.